The sample holds one count of the clone carrying this T cell receptor (beta chain). Its antigen is not known. The data belong to a study of STAT3 mutations in large granular lymphocyte leukemia. Study in general: Roughly half of the longitudinally sequenced T-LGLL patients carried detectable canonical activating STAT3 mutations. Immunosuppressive therapy was given to more than half of T-LGLL patients.

CDR1 SGDLS and CDR2 YYNGEE come from the germline V gene. The J segment lost 2 bases and the V segment lost 2 bases, leaving 2 bases of the junction unmatched. The CDR3 loop spans 14 amino acids. Each sample's TCRbeta library yielded on average around 42,000 productive templates. Sequencing was performed with immunoSEQ multiplex PCR; in TCRdb, only in-frame clones are kept and a portion is missing. The sample shows roughly 13,000 clones, 88% of them seen only once. Overall study findings and caveats: In T-cell large granular lymphocyte leukemia, about half of patients showed multiple immunodominant subclonotypes. In some patients, a small highly pathogenic clone possibly went undetected.

This TCR was sampled from a human donor with T large granular lymphocyte leukemia. Some clones in this sample may be carry-over from other donors' samples. The chain has TRBV9 and TRBJ2-3; 7 bases line up with TRBD1. Sequencing was carried out using PBMCs. The CDR3 DNA is TGTGCCAGCAGCGTGACAGGGAACACAGATACGCAGTATTTT. Its protein is CASSVTGNTDTQYF.